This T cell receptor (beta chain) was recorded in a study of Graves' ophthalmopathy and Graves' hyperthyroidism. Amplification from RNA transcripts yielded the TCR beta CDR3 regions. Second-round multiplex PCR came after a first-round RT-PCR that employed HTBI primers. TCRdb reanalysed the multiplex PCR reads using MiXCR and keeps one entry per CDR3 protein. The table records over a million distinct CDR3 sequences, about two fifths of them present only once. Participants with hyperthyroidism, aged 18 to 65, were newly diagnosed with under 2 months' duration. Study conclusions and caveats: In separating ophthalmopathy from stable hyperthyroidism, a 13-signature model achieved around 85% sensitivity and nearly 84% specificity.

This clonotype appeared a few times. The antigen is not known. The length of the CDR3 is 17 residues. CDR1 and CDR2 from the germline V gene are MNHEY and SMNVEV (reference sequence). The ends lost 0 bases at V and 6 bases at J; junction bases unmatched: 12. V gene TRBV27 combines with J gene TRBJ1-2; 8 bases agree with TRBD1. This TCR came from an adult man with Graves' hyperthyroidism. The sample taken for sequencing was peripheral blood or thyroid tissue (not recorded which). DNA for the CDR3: TGTGCCAGCAGTTTATCGGGGGCTGGACAGGGAGGGAATGGCTACACCTTC. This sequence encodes CASSLSGAGQGGNGYTF.